A selection of T cell receptor beta chains follows, all from one sample in a study of control samples from healthy donors and cancer patients. Measured with immunoSEQ multiplex PCR; TCRdb has only the in-frame clones, and not every one. The data contain about 150,000 clones, over 85% of them singletons. Sequencing was done on a sample of blood. The receptors here all came from a man between 18 and 35 years old in good health. CDR3s include the opening cysteine and the closing phenylalanine or tryptophan. A D gene is named only where the DNA matches it firmly. Clone size is stated in some rows and not others, as once, few, many or a class when expanded.

CDR3: CASSYPTWLAGRGTQYF
DNA: TGTGCCAGCAGCTATCCGACCTGGTTAGCGGGAAGAGGGACCCAGTACTTC
V: TRBV7-9
size: -
J: TRBJ2-5
D: TRBD2

CDR3: CASSLLAIELFF
DNA: TGTGCCAGCAGTCTACTAGCGATCGAGCTGTTCTTC
V: TRBV12-3/TRBV12-4
size: -
J: TRBJ2-1
D: TRBD2

CDR3: CASSTLRASYEQYF
DNA: TGTGCCAGCAGTACGCTGAGAGCGTCCTACGAGCAGTACTTC
V: TRBV6-5
size: -
J: TRBJ2-7
D: -

CDR3: CASSQPGLGSLLAIYF
DNA: TGTGCCAGCAGCCAACCTGGCCTAGGGAGTTTGCTGGCCATATATTTT
V: TRBV3-1/TRBV3-2
size: once
J: TRBJ1-3
D: -

CDR3: CASSHGWGWTYEQYF
DNA: TGCGCCAGCAGCCACGGTTGGGGGTGGACATACGAGCAGTACTTC
V: TRBV4-3
size: few
J: TRBJ2-7
D: -

CDR3: CASSQNRVEGAFF
DNA: TGTGCCAGCAGCCAGAACAGGGTAGAGGGAGCTTTCTTT
V: TRBV6-5
size: once
J: TRBJ1-1
D: -

CDR3: CASSQGRQGGDQPQHF
DNA: TGTGCCAGCAGCCAAGGACGACAGGGTGGTGATCAGCCCCAGCATTTT
V: TRBV3-1/TRBV3-2
size: once
J: TRBJ1-5
D: TRBD1

CDR3: CASSIQDRDYGYTF
DNA: TGTGCCAGTAGTATTCAGGACAGGGACTATGGCTACACCTTC
V: TRBV19
size: -
J: TRBJ1-2
D: TRBD1

CDR3: CASSFLPRDSYEQYF
DNA: TGTGCCAGCAGCTTTCTACCTCGGGACAGCTACGAGCAGTACTTC
V: TRBV5-6
size: -
J: TRBJ2-7
D: TRBD1

CDR3: CAMGGVTSYEQYF
DNA: TGTGCCATGGGGGGGGTGACCTCCTACGAGCAGTACTTC
V: TRBV6-5
size: -
J: TRBJ2-7
D: TRBD2

CDR3: CASSQRGRAYNEQFF
DNA: TGTGCCAGCAGCCAAAGAGGGAGGGCATACAATGAGCAGTTCTTC
V: TRBV3-1/TRBV3-2
size: -
J: TRBJ2-1
D: TRBD2

CDR3: CASSFRTGNEQFF
DNA: TGCGCCAGCAGCTTCCGAACGGGGAATGAGCAGTTCTTC
V: TRBV5-1
size: -
J: TRBJ2-1
D: -

CDR3: CASRASGSQETQYF
DNA: TGCGCCAGCAGAGCTAGCGGGAGTCAAGAGACCCAGTACTTC
V: TRBV10-1
size: once
J: TRBJ2-5
D: TRBD2

CDR3: CASSLRETQYF
DNA: TGTGCCAGCAGTCTGCGGGAGACCCAGTACTTC
V: TRBV12-3/TRBV12-4
size: -
J: TRBJ2-5
D: -

CDR3: CASRQGLSNQPQHF
DNA: TGTGCCAGCAGACAGGGTTTAAGCAATCAGCCCCAGCATTTT
V: TRBV6-5
size: -
J: TRBJ1-5
D: -

CDR3: CASSQDSGGFPYEQYF
DNA: TGTGCCAGCAGCCAAGATTCGGGGGGCTTTCCCTACGAGCAGTACTTC
V: TRBV14
size: -
J: TRBJ2-7
D: -

CDR3: CASSQEPLRGGTEAFF
DNA: TGCGCCAGCAGCCAAGAACCATTAAGGGGAGGCACTGAAGCTTTCTTT
V: TRBV4-3
size: -
J: TRBJ1-1
D: -

CDR3: CASSIDSTGATIFGYTF
DNA: TGTGCCAGTAGTATAGATTCGACGGGCGCTACTATTTTCGGCTACACCTTC
V: TRBV19
size: once
J: TRBJ1-2
D: -

CDR3: CASSYTLGTSGRSEHEQYF
DNA: TGTGCCAGCAGTTACACACTAGGGACTAGCGGGAGGAGCGAGCACGAGCAGTACTTC
V: TRBV6-2/TRBV6-3
size: -
J: TRBJ2-7
D: TRBD2

CDR3: CASSLAENTGELFF
DNA: TGTGCCAGCAGCTTAGCGGAGAACACCGGGGAGCTGTTTTTT
V: TRBV7-9
size: -
J: TRBJ2-2
D: -

CDR3: CASSVGQGGGVNTEAFF
DNA: TGTGCCAGCAGCGTAGGACAGGGGGGAGGAGTGAACACTGAAGCTTTCTTT
V: TRBV9
size: -
J: TRBJ1-1
D: TRBD1

CDR3: CASTLTSGYTGELFF
DNA: TGTGCCAGCACCCTTACTAGCGGATACACCGGGGAGCTGTTTTTT
V: TRBV6-5
size: -
J: TRBJ2-2
D: TRBD2

CDR3: CASSDATQGGSSYEQYF
DNA: TGTGCCAGCAGTGACGCGACCCAGGGGGGTAGCTCCTACGAGCAGTACTTC
V: TRBV2
size: -
J: TRBJ2-7
D: -

CDR3: CAWSEVGGSEQFF
DNA: TGTGCCTGGAGTGAGGTGGGGGGCAGCGAGCAGTTCTTC
V: TRBV30
size: -
J: TRBJ2-1
D: -

CDR3: CASSSSGGKSTDTQYF
DNA: TGTGCCAGCAGCTCCTCAGGGGGGAAGTCCACAGATACGCAGTATTTT
V: TRBV9
size: -
J: TRBJ2-3
D: -

CDR3: CASSIEASSGANVLTF
DNA: TGTGCCAGTAGTATAGAGGCCAGCTCTGGGGCCAACGTCCTGACTTTC
V: TRBV19
size: -
J: TRBJ2-6
D: -

CDR3: CASSQDLATGFGYTF
DNA: TGTGCCAGCAGCCAAGATCTAGCGACAGGCTTCGGCTACACCTTC
V: TRBV3-1/TRBV3-2
size: -
J: TRBJ1-2
D: -

CDR3: CATSRGGRGTQHEQFF
DNA: TGTGCCACCAGCAGAGGGGGGCGGGGGACGCAACATGAGCAGTTCTTC
V: TRBV15
size: -
J: TRBJ2-1
D: -

CDR3: CASSEYMWADEQYF
DNA: TGTGCCAGCAGTGAATATATGTGGGCAGATGAGCAGTACTTC
V: TRBV25-1
size: -
J: TRBJ2-7
D: -

CDR3: CASTSPDTQYF
DNA: TGTGCCAGCACCTCCCCAGATACGCAGTATTTT
V: TRBV7-9
size: -
J: TRBJ2-3
D: -

CDR3: CASSPHGYTTGLDYGYTF
DNA: TGCGCCAGCAGCCCACATGGATACACAACAGGGCTGGACTATGGCTACACCTTC
V: TRBV5-1
size: -
J: TRBJ1-2
D: -

CDR3: CASSVATNEKLFF
DNA: TGTGCCAGCAGTGTAGCAACTAATGAAAAACTGTTTTTT
V: TRBV25-1
size: -
J: TRBJ1-4
D: -

CDR3: CAWRRYSGGWTEAFF
DNA: TGTGCCTGGAGACGTTACTCGGGTGGTTGGACTGAAGCTTTCTTT
V: TRBV30
size: -
J: TRBJ1-1
D: -

CDR3: CASSRGDTQSTIRGYTF
DNA: TGTGCCAGTAGTAGAGGGGACACTCAATCTACTATAAGAGGCTACACCTTC
V: TRBV19
size: -
J: TRBJ1-2
D: -

CDR3: CAWSSGSTTIYF
DNA: TGTGCCTGGAGTTCTGGAAGTACCACCATATATTTT
V: TRBV30
size: -
J: TRBJ1-3
D: -

CDR3: CASSLDLRDTRRQYF
DNA: TGCGCCAGCAGCTTGGATCTGCGGGACACCAGAAGGCAGTACTTC
V: TRBV5-1
size: few
J: TRBJ2-7
D: -

CDR3: CASSYESSYEQYF
DNA: TGTGCCAGCAGTTACGAAAGCTCCTACGAGCAGTACTTC
V: TRBV6-5
size: once
J: TRBJ2-7
D: -

CDR3: CASGGRPYEQYF
DNA: TGTGCCAGCGGGGGGCGGCCCTACGAGCAGTACTTC
V: TRBV6-6
size: -
J: TRBJ2-7
D: -

CDR3: CASSFDGAAANEKLFF
DNA: TGTGCCAGCAGCTTTGACGGCGCTGCGGCTAATGAAAAACTGTTTTTT
V: TRBV5-5
size: -
J: TRBJ1-4
D: -

CDR3: CAWNPRQGVSYEQYF
DNA: TGTGCCTGGAACCCACGACAGGGGGTCTCCTACGAGCAGTACTTC
V: TRBV30
size: -
J: TRBJ2-7
D: TRBD1

CDR3: CAWSPTSYEQYF
DNA: TGTGCCTGGAGTCCAACGTCATACGAGCAGTACTTC
V: TRBV30
size: -
J: TRBJ2-7
D: -

CDR3: CATSKTGRDYGYTF
DNA: TGTGCCACCAGCAAGACAGGCCGGGACTATGGCTACACCTTC
V: TRBV15
size: -
J: TRBJ1-2
D: -

CDR3: CASSYTGWEQYF
DNA: TGTGCCAGCAGTTATACGGGGTGGGAGCAGTACTTC
V: TRBV6-2/TRBV6-3
size: -
J: TRBJ2-7
D: -

CDR3: CASLQGSSYNSPLHF
DNA: TGTGCCAGCCTTCAGGGAAGCTCCTATAATTCACCCCTCCACTTT
V: TRBV7-2
size: -
J: TRBJ1-6
D: -